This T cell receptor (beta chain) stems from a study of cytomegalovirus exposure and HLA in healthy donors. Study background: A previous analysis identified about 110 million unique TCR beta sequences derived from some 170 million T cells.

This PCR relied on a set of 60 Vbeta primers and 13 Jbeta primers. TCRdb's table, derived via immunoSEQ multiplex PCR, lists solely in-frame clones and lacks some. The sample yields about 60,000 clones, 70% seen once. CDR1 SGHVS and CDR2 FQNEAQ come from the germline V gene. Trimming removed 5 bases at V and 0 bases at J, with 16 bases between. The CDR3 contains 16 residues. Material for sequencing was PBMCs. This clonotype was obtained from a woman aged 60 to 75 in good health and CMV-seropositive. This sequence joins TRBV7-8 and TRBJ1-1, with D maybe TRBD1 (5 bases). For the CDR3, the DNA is TGTGCCAGCAGCCCACCTGGAGGGACGGTGAACACTGAAGCTTTCTTT. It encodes CASSPPGGTVNTEAFF.